These 22 T cell receptor beta chains came from one sample sequenced in a study of cytomegalovirus exposure and HLA in healthy donors. A multiplex PCR was run with 60 Vbeta primers and 13 Jbeta primers. The data were produced by immunoSEQ multiplex PCR, yet TCRdb's version contains in-frame clones alone and is incomplete. The repertoire holds roughly 150,000 clones, with around three quarters as singletons. The specimen sequenced was PBMCs. Receptor source: a male donor in good health and CMV-seronegative.

The chain is built from TRBV4-2 and TRBJ2-7, with TRBD2 matching over 10 bases. With 0 bases clipped from V and 5 bases from J, the junction kept 7 bases outside the gene matches. The CDR3 has 16 residues. CDR1 and CDR2 from the germline V gene are LGHNA and YNFKEQ. For the CDR3, the DNA is TGTGCCAGCAGCCAAGATCTGGGGACTAGCGACGACGAGCAGTACTTC. This encodes CASSQDLGTSDDEQYF.

The V and J genes are TRBV19 and TRBJ1-1; D gene ambiguous. Germline V CDR1 and CDR2: LNHDA, SQIVND (reference sequence). The CDR3 is 13 amino acids. Trimming cost V 5 bases and J 3 bases, with 10 bases left between them. CDR3 residues: CASSLTQDTEAFF. CDR3 nucleotides: TGTGCCAGTAGTCTGACGCAGGACACTGAAGCTTTCTTT.

The chain links TRBV2 to TRBJ2-7; D unresolved. Between the trimmed V and J ends, which lost 4 bases and 3 bases, there was a span of 10 bases. CDR3 length: 13 amino acids. CDR1 SNHLY and CDR2 FYNNEI come from the germline V gene. The CDR3 nucleotides are TGTGCCAGCAGTGTCCCTACTGGCTACGAGCAGTACTTC. It encodes CASSVPTGYEQYF.

The chain links TRBV7-9 to TRBJ1-2, with 7 bases that match TRBD1. Looked up from germline, CDR1 is SEHNR and CDR2 is FQNEAQ (reference sequence). The CDR3 has 13 residues. The V segment lost 5 bases and the J segment 3 bases; nucleotides outside the gene matches: 3. CDR3 protein: CASSRTGDYGYTF. The DNA of the CDR3 is TGTGCCAGCAGCCGGACAGGAGACTATGGCTACACCTTC. The entire variable domain, with the rest obtained from reference TRBV7-9 and TRBJ1-2, is as follows: DTGVSQNPRHKITKRGQNVTFRCDPISEHNRLYWYRQTLGQGPEFLTYFQNEAQLEKSRLLSDRFSAERPKGSFSTLEIQRTEQGDSAMYLCASSRTGDYGYTFGSGTRLTVV.

The rearrangement uses TRBV5-8 and TRBJ1-5, with a tentative D call TRBD1 (5 bases). This CDR3 spans 15 amino acids. Trimming removed 1 base at V and 0 bases at J, with 8 bases between. The germline V gene has CDR1 SGHTS and CDR2 YDEGEE. CDR3 sequence reads: CASSLQGDSNQPQHF. In nucleotides, the CDR3 is TGTGCCAGCAGCTTGCAGGGTGATAGCAATCAGCCCCAGCATTTT.

The gene calls are TRBV7-9 and TRBJ2-5; tentative D call: TRBD1 (5 bases). Germline V lookup: CDR1 SEHNR, CDR2 FQNEAQ (reference sequence). CDR3 length: 13 residues. Trimming stripped 2 bases from V and 4 bases from J, with 8 bases between. The CDR3 bases are TGTGCCAGCAGCTTAAGGGGTACAGAGACCCAGTACTTC. It codes for CASSLRGTETQYF. Combining the CDR3 with reference TRBV7-9 and TRBJ2-5 gives the whole variable domain DTGVSQNPRHKITKRGQNVTFRCDPISEHNRLYWYRQTLGQGPEFLTYFQNEAQLEKSRLLSDRFSAERPKGSFSTLEIQRTEQGDSAMYLCASSLRGTETQYFGPGTRLLVL.

Written as DNA, the CDR3 is TGTGCCAGCAGCTTTGGGAGGGCCGGACTCTCGGCCTACAATGAGCAGTTCTTC. Amino acid sequence: CASSFGRAGLSAYNEQFF. The chain employs TRBV7-2 and TRBJ2-1, with 7 bases aligning to TRBD2. The V gene end was trimmed by 3 bases and the J gene end by 2 bases; junction bases not matched to a gene: 13. Germline loops: CDR1 SGHTA, CDR2 FQGNSA. The CDR3 runs 18 residues.

This clone was recorded a few times. This chain joins TRBV7-9 and TRBJ1-1, with D maybe TRBD1 (5 bases). V shed 5 bases and J shed 0 bases, with 22 bases lying between them. This CDR3 region has 18 residues. Germline CDR1 reads SEHNR; CDR2 reads FQNEAQ (reference sequence). DNA for the CDR3: TGTGCCAGCAGCCCCAACCCCGGCCAGGGTGGCATGAACACTGAAGCTTTCTTT. It encodes CASSPNPGQGGMNTEAFF.

The V and J genes are TRBV18 and TRBJ2-5, with D hard to call. This CDR3 contains 15 residues. Germline CDR1 reads KGHSH; CDR2 reads LQKENI. V was clipped by 3 bases and J by 0 bases, with 11 bases between them. The CDR3, as DNA: TGTGCCAGCTCACCCCAGGTGCTAAACCAAGAGACCCAGTACTTC. This gives the protein CASSPQVLNQETQYF.

This clone has only a few counts. The chain has TRBV10-3 and TRBJ2-1; 7 nucleotides align to TRBD1. The CDR3 runs to 11 residues. The V gene end was trimmed by 8 bases and the J gene end by 5 bases; junction bases not matched to a gene: 0. Germline V gives CDR1 ENHRY, CDR2 SYGVKD. CDR3: CAIGTDNEQFF. As DNA, the CDR3 is TGTGCCATCGGGACAGACAATGAGCAGTTCTTC.

The chain uses TRBV7-3 and TRBJ2-5; a weak D match, TRBD2 (5 bases). The DNA end is more similar to TRBJ2-7, so the J call may be wrong. This CDR3 is 16 amino acids long. The germline gives CDR1 SGHTA, CDR2 FQGTGA. The CDR3 protein is CASSRERVEKSYEQYF. The DNA for the CDR3 is TGTGCCAGCAGCCGGGAACGGGTGGAGAAATCCTACGAGCAGTACTTC.

V is TRBV5-1 and J is TRBJ1-6, with D perhaps matching TRBD1 (6 bases). The germline V and J ends were trimmed by 4 bases and 0 bases, with 14 bases remaining between them. The length of the CDR3 is 17 residues. The germline gives CDR1 SGHRS, CDR2 YFSETQ. CDR3: CASSPTGMSSYNSPLHF. DNA for the CDR3: TGCGCCAGCAGCCCGACAGGTATGAGCTCCTATAATTCACCCCTCCACTTT.

The chain carries TRBV9 and TRBJ2-1, with TRBD1 matching 10 bases. Germline V gene data show CDR1 as SGDLS and CDR2 as YYNGEE. This CDR3 region has 17 residues. V shed 3 bases, J shed 10 bases, and the junction held 16 bases outside the gene matches. The CDR3 here is CASSAHPWDRGAGEQFF. The CDR3 bases are TGTGCCAGCAGCGCCCACCCCTGGGACAGGGGTGCCGGGGAGCAGTTCTTC.

The gene calls are TRBV5-1 and TRBJ2-3, with 7 bases aligning to TRBD1. V trimming: 0 bases; J trimming: 9 bases; junction bases outside the gene matches: 7. CDR3 size: 14 residues. Germline-derived CDR1 and CDR2 are SGHRS and YFSETQ. CDR3 coding DNA: TGCGCCAGCAGCTTGGACAGGGGCATAGAAACGCAGTATTTT. Translation: CASSLDRGIETQYF.

Here the CDR3 DNA reads TGTGCCAGCTCACCAGGGTTTAGCGGGAGCACAGATACGCAGTATTTT. Translation: CASSPGFSGSTDTQYF. The chain links TRBV18 to TRBJ2-3, with 7 bases aligning to TRBD2. The CDR3 covers 16 residues. The germline V gene encodes CDR1 KGHSH and CDR2 LQKENI. V lost 2 bases to trimming and J lost 0 bases; unmatched junction nucleotides: 5.

The chain recombines TRBV5-1 with TRBJ2-2; 9 bases fit TRBD2. The V gene's germline CDR1 is SGHRS and CDR2 YFSETQ. CDR3 size: 16 residues. J was trimmed by 7 bases and V by 1 base; bases with no gene match: 8. The CDR3 bases are TGCGCCAGCAGCTTGATGCCTAGCGGGATGATCGGGGAGCTGTTTTTT. As protein: CASSLMPSGMIGELFF.

The CDR3, as DNA: TGCGCCAGCTATCCACCGGGACAGGGTACCGAGCAGTACTTC. This translates into CASYPPGQGTEQYF. The V and J genes are TRBV5-1 and TRBJ2-7, with 9 bases lining up with TRBD1. Germline assignment: CDR1 SGHRS and CDR2 YFSETQ. CDR3 size: 14 residues. J lost 6 bases, V lost 7 bases, and 11 bases had no gene match.

V gene TRBV28 combines with J gene TRBJ1-5, with TRBD1 as a possible D gene (6 bases). CDR1 and CDR2 (germline): MDHEN, SYDVKM. Between the trimmed V and J ends, which lost 8 bases and 4 bases, there was a span of 12 bases. The CDR3 contains 13 residues. The CDR3 region has the DNA TGTGCCAGCTACGGGACACATAATCAGCCCCAGCATTTT. It yields the protein CASYGTHNQPQHF.

The chain uses TRBV19 and TRBJ2-5, with 13 bases lining up with TRBD2. Germline loops: CDR1 LNHDA, CDR2 SQIVND (reference sequence). This CDR3 spans 17 amino acids. Trimming at V came to 4 bases and at J to 2 bases, leaving 7 bases not matched to a gene. The CDR3 spells CASSTRTSGRTQETQYF. The CDR3 DNA reads TGTGCCAGTAGTACGAGGACTAGCGGGAGAACACAAGAGACCCAGTACTTC.

This clone was seen just once. The chain couples TRBV27 to TRBJ2-5; maybe TRBD2 (5 bases). The germline V and J ends were trimmed by 3 bases and 5 bases, with 10 bases remaining between them. The length of the CDR3 is 13 residues. CDR1 is MNHEY and CDR2 is SMNVEV in the germline V gene (reference sequence). The CDR3 sequence is CASSFGLLETQYF. In DNA, the CDR3 is TGTGCCAGCAGTTTTGGACTGCTCGAGACCCAGTACTTC.

This chain connects TRBV7-3 to TRBJ1-2, with 11 bases identical to TRBD1. The length of the CDR3 is 16 residues. In germline, CDR1 is SGHTA, CDR2 FQGTGA. V shed 4 bases, J shed 3 bases, and the junction held 7 bases outside the gene matches. CDR3 sequence: CASSSKGQGVDYGYTF. The CDR3, as DNA: TGTGCCAGCAGCTCAAAGGGACAGGGGGTAGACTATGGCTACACCTTC.

The V gene is TRBV28, the J gene TRBJ2-7; 7 bases line up with TRBD1. V lost 5 bases, J lost 2 bases, and 6 bases stayed unmatched. CDR3 length equals 14 residues. Germline V CDR1 and CDR2: MDHEN, SYDVKM. The CDR3 DNA is TGTGCCAGCAGTCCGGGACAGAGTCCCTACGAGCAGTACTTC. Its translation: CASSPGQSPYEQYF. Variable domain in full (rest from reference TRBV28 and TRBJ2-7): DVKVTQSSRYLVKRTGEKVFLECVQDMDHENMFWYRQDPGLGLRLIYFSYDVKMKEKGDIPEGYSVSREKKERFSLILESASTNQTSMYLCASSPGQSPYEQYFGPGTRLTVT.